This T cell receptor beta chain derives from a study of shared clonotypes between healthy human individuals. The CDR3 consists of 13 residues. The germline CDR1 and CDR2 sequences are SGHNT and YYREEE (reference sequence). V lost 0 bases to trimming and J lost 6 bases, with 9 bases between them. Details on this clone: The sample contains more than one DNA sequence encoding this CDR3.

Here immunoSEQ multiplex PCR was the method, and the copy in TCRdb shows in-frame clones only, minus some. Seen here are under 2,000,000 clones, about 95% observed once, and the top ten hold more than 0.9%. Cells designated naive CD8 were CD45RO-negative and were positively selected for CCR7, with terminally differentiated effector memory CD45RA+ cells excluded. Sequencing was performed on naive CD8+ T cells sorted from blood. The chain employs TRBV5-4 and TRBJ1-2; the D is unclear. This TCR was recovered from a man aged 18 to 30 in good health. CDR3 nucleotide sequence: TGTGCCAGCAGCTTGGGCGGGTCCGATGGCTACACCTTC. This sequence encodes CASSLGGSDGYTF.